This T cell receptor (beta chain) was recovered during a study of blood T cell repertoires in COVID-19. Produced via immunoSEQ multiplex PCR; TCRdb's table is partial and in-frame only. This table holds fewer than 350,000 clones, approximately 87% found once. Germline lookup yields CDR1 LGHDT and CDR2 YNNKEL (reference sequence). V lost 5 bases and J 0 bases, leaving 12 bases between the germline ends. The CDR3 loop spans 15 amino acids. Sequenced: peripheral blood. The sequence came from a woman aged 30 to 39 with COVID-19, enrolled during active disease. V usage is TRBV3-1 (or the pseudogene TRBV3-2) and J usage is TRBJ2-3; D possibly corresponds to TRBD2 (7 bases). CDR3 nucleotide sequence: TGTGCCAGCAGCTCGCGGGGGCCGAGCACAGATACGCAGTATTTT. Encoded protein: CASSSRGPSTDTQYF.